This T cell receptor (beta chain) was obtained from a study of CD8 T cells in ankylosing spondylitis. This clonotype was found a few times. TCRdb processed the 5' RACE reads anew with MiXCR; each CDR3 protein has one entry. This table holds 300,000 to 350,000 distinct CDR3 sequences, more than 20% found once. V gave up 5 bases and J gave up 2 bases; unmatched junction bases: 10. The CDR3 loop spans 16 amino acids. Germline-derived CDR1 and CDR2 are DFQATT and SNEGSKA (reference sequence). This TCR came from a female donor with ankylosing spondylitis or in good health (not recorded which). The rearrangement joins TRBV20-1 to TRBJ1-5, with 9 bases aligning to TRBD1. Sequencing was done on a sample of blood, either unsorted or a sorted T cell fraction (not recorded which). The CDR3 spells CSAPPRQGGGNQPQHF. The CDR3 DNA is TGCAGTGCTCCGCCTAGACAGGGGGGAGGCAATCAGCCCCAGCATTTT.